This T cell receptor beta chain was obtained from a study of blood T cells in healthy people across ages (dated by TCRdb to the mid-2010s). Context from the whole study: In model experiments, roughly one uniquely barcoded TCR beta cDNA molecule per two T cells was captured by template switching. Using the same blood draw, the study looked at two additional independent replicas of 1 million unique cDNA reads for two donors, one aged 18 to 29 and the other aged 80 or older. Using deep sequencing normalized with unique cDNA molecular identifiers, the study measured how TCR beta repertoire diversity changes with age. Donors of different ages were randomly distributed across sequencing lanes to avoid experimental bias. Donors were grouped into four age groups: young (average 16 years), middle-aged (about 38), aged (62) and long-lived (approximately 82).

Points the paper makes about the study in general: Conclusive comparison of naive and antigen-experienced compartments was prevented by the profiling of bulk unsorted PBMCs. Observed TCR beta diversity per million T cells fell roughly linearly with age, and a significant reduction was already apparent by age roughly 40. Donor CMV infection status was unknown, potentially confounding age-related changes in expanded clonotypes. A strong correlation was found between observed TCR beta diversity and the percentage of naive T cells measured by flow cytometry. The long-lived group showed more naive CD4+ T cells, fewer expanded clones and increased TCR diversity than the aged group, suggesting age selection. Estimates of total diversity from one million sequenced T cells were regarded as lower bounds and underestimates.

Donors were a few dozen systemically healthy Caucasian individuals from Russia aged roughly 6 to 100 years. Each donor gave ten milliliters of peripheral blood, collected into EDTA-treated Vacutainer tubes. PBMCs were isolated by Ficoll-Paque density-gradient centrifugation, with at least 6 million obtained per sample. Trizol reagent was used to extract total RNA from PBMCs, with at least 5.5 micrograms per sample. For every donor, flow cytometry on a PBMC aliquot measured the percentage of naive CD45RAhigh/CD27high T cells. Library creation used 5' RACE. Sequencing instrument: Illumina HiSeq 2500. A second about 6 to 11 cycle PCR used a sample-barcoded 5' primer and a J-beta primer mix. Each TCR beta cDNA molecule received a unique molecular identifier from a template-switch 5' adaptor carrying 12 random nucleotides. Each sample yielded at least 2.5 million CDR3-containing paired-end reads. The Mint cDNA synthesis kit, primed by a TRBC-specific oligonucleotide, was used to synthesize first-strand cDNA from all RNA. Following uracil-DNA glycosylase treatment, a first 18-cycle PCR with universal primers M1SS and BC2_uni_R was performed on all cDNA. In the paper's pipeline: Normalization of each sample was performed by random selection of 1 million high-quality reads, each carrying a distinct molecular identifier. Instead of being binned into consensus sequences, reads with shared molecular identifiers were discarded. MiTCR, set to a Q25 quality threshold and the strictest error-elimination algorithm, was used for CDR3 identification, clonotype clustering and error correction. Lower-bound total TCR beta diversity was estimated with a nonparametric unseen species model using Euler transformation. TCRdb redid the processing of the public reads, applying fastp at Q25 and MiXCR, and retained in-frame beta chains. Rows matching on CDR3 protein sequence are summarized as one entry with the most common DNA and genes. The V and J calls come from TCRdb's annotation, not from the publication. Present in this sample are more than 650,000 distinct CDR3 sequences, about 53% of which were seen just once. The top ten clones comprise approximately 41% of the sample.

Turning to this clonotype: Its antigen is unknown. Base qualities are not at hand, and no much larger clone is one base apart.

Its CDR3 holds 17 amino acids, cysteine through phenylalanine. The kept DNA is CDR3 alone, 51 bases in frame from the first base. V trim: 4 bases; J trim: 4 bases; unmatched bases: 6. Based on the germline V gene, the CDR1 and CDR2 sequences are MNHNS and SASEGT. The rearranged chain carries TRBV6-1 and TRBJ2-6; 11 of the junction bases match TRBD1. Sequenced material: blood. This TCR derives from a man of 80 years or more in good health. The DNA reads as follows: TGTGCCAGCAGTGGTGGACAGGGGGCGGTAGGGGCCAACGTCCTGACTTTC. Its translation reads: CASSGGQGAVGANVLTF.